A selection of T cell receptor beta chains follows, all from one sample in a study of blood T cells in healthy people across ages. One entry per CDR3 protein, called by TCRdb with MiXCR from the 5' RACE reads. There are 500,000 to 550,000 distinct CDR3 sequences in the sample; around 24% occur only once, and 8.5% to 9.5% lies in the top ten. In addition, the sample was reused for a study of T cells of mothers and their children.

The sequenced sample consisted of blood. These receptors came from a boy aged 5-17 years in good health. The CDR3 runs from the conserved cysteine through the conserved F or W. Fields, in order: V gene, J gene, clone size, D gene, CDR3 length, CDR3 protein, CDR3 DNA. The D gene is left open where the match is weak. For some rows the clone size is stated as once, few or many, or as a class when expanded; others skip it.

V gene: TRBV25-1
J gene: TRBJ2-7
clone size: few
D gene: TRBD2
CDR3 length: 16
CDR3 protein: CASSDVSSGESYEQYF
CDR3 DNA: TGTGCCAGCAGTGATGTATCTAGCGGGGAGAGCTACGAGCAGTACTTC

V gene: TRBV13
J gene: TRBJ2-7
clone size: many
D gene: TRBD1
CDR3 length: 16
CDR3 protein: CASSSGGAESSYEQYF
CDR3 DNA: TGTGCCAGCAGCTCAGGGGGAGCCGAGAGCTCCTACGAGCAGTACTTC

V gene: TRBV20-1
J gene: TRBJ1-1
clone size: .
D gene: .
CDR3 length: 21
CDR3 protein: CSARDWGYLADNRLMNTEAFF
CDR3 DNA: TGCAGTGCTAGAGATTGGGGGTATCTCGCCGACAACCGACTCATGAACACTGAAGCTTTCTTT

V gene: TRBV28
J gene: TRBJ2-5
clone size: .
D gene: .
CDR3 length: 15
CDR3 protein: CARITLTRGKETQYF
CDR3 DNA: TGTGCCAGGATCACTCTGACAAGGGGGAAAGAGACCCAGTACTTC

V gene: TRBV4-1
J gene: TRBJ1-2
clone size: .
D gene: TRBD1
CDR3 length: 15
CDR3 protein: CASSQAPGQLYGYTF
CDR3 DNA: TGCGCCAGCAGCCAAGCACCGGGACAGCTCTATGGCTACACCTTC

V gene: TRBV29-1
J gene: TRBJ1-1
clone size: .
D gene: .
CDR3 length: 12
CDR3 protein: CSVIGGATEAFF
CDR3 DNA: TGCAGCGTTATAGGGGGGGCGACTGAAGCTTTCTTT

V gene: TRBV9
J gene: TRBJ1-2
clone size: .
D gene: TRBD1
CDR3 length: 15
CDR3 protein: CASSPGTDRYYGYTF
CDR3 DNA: TGTGCCAGCAGCCCAGGGACAGATCGTTACTATGGCTACACCTTC

V gene: TRBV4-1
J gene: TRBJ1-4
clone size: few
D gene: TRBD1
CDR3 length: 15
CDR3 protein: CASSQLQGSGEKLFF
CDR3 DNA: TGCGCCAGCAGCCAACTACAGGGGAGCGGTGAAAAACTGTTTTTT

V gene: TRBV5-4
J gene: TRBJ2-2
clone size: few
D gene: .
CDR3 length: 15
CDR3 protein: CASSLALSNTGELFF
CDR3 DNA: TGTGCCAGCAGCTTGGCCCTGAGTAACACCGGGGAGCTGTTTTTT

V gene: TRBV14
J gene: TRBJ2-1
clone size: .
D gene: .
CDR3 length: 12
CDR3 protein: CASSPTNHEQFF
CDR3 DNA: TGTGCCAGCAGCCCGACAAATCATGAGCAGTTCTTC

V gene: TRBV4-1
J gene: TRBJ2-3
clone size: .
D gene: TRBD1
CDR3 length: 16
CDR3 protein: CASSQDPGTGGDTQYF
CDR3 DNA: TGCGCCAGCAGCCAAGACCCCGGGACAGGGGGCGATACGCAGTATTTT

V gene: TRBV29-1
J gene: TRBJ1-2
clone size: .
D gene: .
CDR3 length: 13
CDR3 protein: CSELRRGADGYTF
CDR3 DNA: TGCAGCGAACTAAGAAGGGGCGCGGATGGCTACACCTTC

V gene: TRBV6-5
J gene: TRBJ2-7
clone size: .
D gene: .
CDR3 length: 13
CDR3 protein: CASTAAANYEQYF
CDR3 DNA: TGTGCCAGCACGGCCGCGGCTAACTACGAGCAGTACTTC

V gene: TRBV19
J gene: TRBJ2-2
clone size: .
D gene: .
CDR3 length: 16
CDR3 protein: CASTKRSGSATGELFF
CDR3 DNA: TGTGCCAGTACAAAACGGTCAGGGTCAGCCACCGGGGAGCTGTTTTTT

V gene: TRBV12-3/TRBV12-4
J gene: TRBJ2-3
clone size: .
D gene: .
CDR3 length: 11
CDR3 protein: CASSSTGRSYF
CDR3 DNA: TGTGCCAGCAGTTCGACGGGACGTTCGTATTTT

V gene: TRBV20-1
J gene: TRBJ1-2
clone size: .
D gene: TRBD1
CDR3 length: 14
CDR3 protein: CSASRGGTDYGYTF
CDR3 DNA: TGCAGTGCTTCAAGAGGGGGCACGGACTATGGCTACACCTTC

V gene: TRBV7-2
J gene: TRBJ2-1
clone size: .
D gene: .
CDR3 length: 16
CDR3 protein: CASSRDLQSSYNEQFF
CDR3 DNA: TGTGCCAGCAGCCGGGACCTCCAGAGCTCCTACAATGAGCAGTTCTTC

V gene: TRBV20-1
J gene: TRBJ1-2
clone size: few
D gene: .
CDR3 length: 9
CDR3 protein: CSATYGYTF
CDR3 DNA: TGCAGTGCCACTTATGGCTACACCTTC

V gene: TRBV20-1
J gene: TRBJ2-1
clone size: .
D gene: .
CDR3 length: 15
CDR3 protein: CSASRALQTYNEQFF
CDR3 DNA: TGCAGTGCTAGCCGGGCCCTGCAGACCTACAATGAGCAGTTCTTC

V gene: TRBV6-2/TRBV6-3
J gene: TRBJ1-1
clone size: .
D gene: .
CDR3 length: 14
CDR3 protein: CATLSFRTNTEAFF
CDR3 DNA: TGTGCCACCCTTTCATTCAGGACGAACACTGAAGCTTTCTTT

V gene: TRBV7-9
J gene: TRBJ2-1
clone size: few
D gene: TRBD2
CDR3 length: 17
CDR3 protein: CASSSGLAGATYNEQFF
CDR3 DNA: TGTGCCAGCAGCTCAGGACTAGCGGGGGCCACCTACAATGAGCAGTTCTTC

V gene: TRBV6-2/TRBV6-3
J gene: TRBJ1-4
clone size: .
D gene: .
CDR3 length: 15
CDR3 protein: CASSYHRTLNEKLFF
CDR3 DNA: TGTGCCAGCAGTTACCACCGGACACTTAATGAAAAACTGTTTTTT

V gene: TRBV14
J gene: TRBJ2-5
clone size: .
D gene: TRBD2
CDR3 length: 16
CDR3 protein: CASSQDGAGVQEPQYF
CDR3 DNA: TGTGCCAGCAGCCAAGACGGGGCGGGAGTACAAGAGCCCCAGTACTTC

V gene: TRBV6-2/TRBV6-3
J gene: TRBJ2-1
clone size: .
D gene: TRBD1
CDR3 length: 16
CDR3 protein: CAVRGRTGAHDNEQFF
CDR3 DNA: TGTGCAGTTCGTGGGAGGACAGGGGCCCATGACAATGAGCAGTTCTTC

V gene: TRBV15
J gene: TRBJ1-2
clone size: many
D gene: TRBD1
CDR3 length: 14
CDR3 protein: CATSYRDRDYGYTF
CDR3 DNA: TGTGCCACCAGCTACCGGGACAGAGACTATGGCTACACCTTC

V gene: TRBV7-2
J gene: TRBJ2-5
clone size: .
D gene: TRBD2
CDR3 length: 16
CDR3 protein: CASSLALAGGSETQYF
CDR3 DNA: TGTGCCAGCAGCTTAGCCCTAGCGGGGGGCTCCGAGACCCAGTACTTC

V gene: TRBV7-9
J gene: TRBJ1-1
clone size: .
D gene: TRBD1
CDR3 length: 15
CDR3 protein: CASSLARDRRTEAFF
CDR3 DNA: TGTGCCAGCAGCTTAGCCCGGGACAGGAGGACTGAAGCTTTCTTT

V gene: TRBV7-9
J gene: TRBJ1-6
clone size: .
D gene: .
CDR3 length: 14
CDR3 protein: CASSGAGERSPLHF
CDR3 DNA: TGTGCCAGCAGCGGGGCCGGGGAACGTTCACCCCTCCACTTT

V gene: TRBV20-1
J gene: TRBJ1-6
clone size: many
D gene: .
CDR3 length: 15
CDR3 protein: CSAREGQGRNSPLHF
CDR3 DNA: TGCAGTGCTAGAGAGGGGCAGGGACGCAATTCACCCCTCCACTTT

V gene: TRBV27
J gene: TRBJ1-1
clone size: few
D gene: .
CDR3 length: 16
CDR3 protein: CASSPQPPRGNTEAFF
CDR3 DNA: TGTGCCAGCAGTCCCCAGCCCCCCAGGGGGAACACTGAAGCTTTCTTT

V gene: TRBV18
J gene: TRBJ2-7
clone size: .
D gene: TRBD2
CDR3 length: 14
CDR3 protein: CASSRTSPSYEQYF
CDR3 DNA: TGTGCCAGCTCACGGACTAGCCCGTCCTACGAGCAGTACTTC

V gene: TRBV12-3/TRBV12-4
J gene: TRBJ1-2
clone size: .
D gene: TRBD1
CDR3 length: 16
CDR3 protein: CASSSYAGTANYGYTF
CDR3 DNA: TGTGCCAGCAGTTCATACGCAGGGACAGCTAACTATGGCTACACCTTC

V gene: TRBV12-3/TRBV12-4
J gene: TRBJ2-3
clone size: .
D gene: TRBD2
CDR3 length: 14
CDR3 protein: CASILRGGGDTQYF
CDR3 DNA: TGTGCCAGCATCCTGCGGGGGGGTGGGGATACGCAGTATTTT

V gene: TRBV7-2
J gene: TRBJ1-1
clone size: few
D gene: .
CDR3 length: 17
CDR3 protein: CASSLMGVGYLNTEAFF
CDR3 DNA: TGTGCCAGCAGCTTAATGGGAGTAGGGTATCTGAACACTGAAGCTTTCTTT

V gene: TRBV28
J gene: TRBJ2-1
clone size: .
D gene: TRBD2
CDR3 length: 16
CDR3 protein: CASSPPGTSRQNEQFF
CDR3 DNA: TGTGCCAGCAGTCCTCCGGGGACTAGTCGACAAAATGAGCAGTTCTTC

V gene: TRBV9
J gene: TRBJ2-2
clone size: .
D gene: TRBD2
CDR3 length: 16
CDR3 protein: CASSVDIAGNTGELFF
CDR3 DNA: TGTGCCAGCAGCGTAGATATAGCGGGGAACACCGGGGAGCTGTTTTTT

V gene: TRBV20-1
J gene: TRBJ2-3
clone size: .
D gene: .
CDR3 length: 14
CDR3 protein: CSASGGGNTDTQYF
CDR3 DNA: TGCAGTGCTAGTGGGGGCGGGAACACAGATACGCAGTATTTT

V gene: TRBV6-5
J gene: TRBJ2-1
clone size: few
D gene: TRBD2
CDR3 length: 15
CDR3 protein: CASSIGGVGYNEQFF
CDR3 DNA: TGTGCCAGCAGTATCGGGGGGGTCGGGTACAATGAGCAGTTCTTC